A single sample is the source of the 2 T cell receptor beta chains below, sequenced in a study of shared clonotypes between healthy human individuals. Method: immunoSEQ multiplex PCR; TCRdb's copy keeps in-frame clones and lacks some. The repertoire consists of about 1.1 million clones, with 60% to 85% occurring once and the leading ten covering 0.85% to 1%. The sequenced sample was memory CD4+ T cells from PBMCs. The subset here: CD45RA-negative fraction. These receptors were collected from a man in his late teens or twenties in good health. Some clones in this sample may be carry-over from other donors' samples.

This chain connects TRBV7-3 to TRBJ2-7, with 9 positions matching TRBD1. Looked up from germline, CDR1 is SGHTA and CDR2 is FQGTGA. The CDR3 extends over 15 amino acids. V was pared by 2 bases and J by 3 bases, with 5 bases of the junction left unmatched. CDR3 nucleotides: TGTGCCAGCAGCTTAGAGGGACAGGGTTACTACGAGCAGTACTTC. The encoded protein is CASSLEGQGYYEQYF.

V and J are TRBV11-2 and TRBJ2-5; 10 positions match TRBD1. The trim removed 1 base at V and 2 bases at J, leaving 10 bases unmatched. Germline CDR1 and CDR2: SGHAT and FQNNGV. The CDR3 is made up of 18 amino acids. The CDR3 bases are TGTGCCAGCAGCTTAGGGGACAGGGGTCCAGAGAGACAAGAGACCCAGTACTTC. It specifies CASSLGDRGPERQETQYF.